These 5 T cell receptor beta chains were all obtained from the same sample, sequenced in a study of shared clonotypes between healthy human individuals. Method: immunoSEQ multiplex PCR; TCRdb's copy keeps in-frame clones and lacks some. Of 95,000 to 120,000 clones listed, 68% are singletons. The sample taken for sequencing was memory CD8+ T cells sorted from blood. Subset noted: CD45RO+ cells pooled with CCR7-negative TemRA cells. These receptors originate from a woman younger than 45 in good health.

This clone turned up a few times. The V gene is TRBV6-1, the J gene TRBJ2-7; D remains ambiguous. The V gene lost 3 bases and the J gene lost 2 bases, with 8 bases spanning the gap. The CDR3 sequence is 13 residues long. Germline assignment: CDR1 MNHNS and CDR2 SASEGT. CDR3 nucleotide sequence: TGTGCCAGCAGTGACGGCCCGACCTACGAGCAGTACTTC. As protein: CASSDGPTYEQYF.

The chain carries TRBV6-5 and TRBJ2-7; tentatively, D is TRBD1 (5 bases). Germline V gene data show CDR1 as MNHEY and CDR2 as SVGAGI. This CDR3 comprises 13 residues. The ends were cut back, 8 bases at V and 1 base at J, with 12 bases in the middle. In DNA form, the CDR3 reads TGTGCCAGCCGAAGACAGATGTCCTACGAGCAGTACTTC. Protein: CASRRQMSYEQYF.

This clone was detected only a few times. The rearrangement links TRBV18 to TRBJ2-7, with 9 bases that match TRBD1. With V trimmed by 2 bases and J by 2 bases, 4 bases remained unmatched. From germline, CDR1 is KGHSH and CDR2 LQKENI. The CDR3 length is 15 residues. This CDR3 reads CASSPRDRAAYEQYF. The CDR3 DNA reads TGTGCCAGCTCACCAAGGGACAGGGCAGCCTACGAGCAGTACTTC.

The rearrangement joins TRBV1 to TRBJ2-1; TRBD2 reflects the table's D call only, with no check against the DNA. TRBV1 is shown as a pseudogene. CDR3 length: 17 residues. This chain's CDR3 is CTSSQDTGGARGNEQFF. The DNA for the CDR3 is TGCACCAGCAGCCAAGACACGGGAGGGGCTAGGGGCAATGAGCAGTTCTTC.

The sample holds a few counts of this clone. The chain links TRBV25-1 to TRBJ1-2; unclear D gene. The CDR3 is made up of 15 amino acids. Germline-derived CDR1 and CDR2 are MGHDK and SYGVNS. With 3 bases removed from V and 0 bases from J, the gap between germline ends came to 11 bases. The CDR3 nucleotides are TGTGCCAGCAGTGAGGTCAACACCCCTAACTATGGCTACACCTTC. Encoded protein: CASSEVNTPNYGYTF.